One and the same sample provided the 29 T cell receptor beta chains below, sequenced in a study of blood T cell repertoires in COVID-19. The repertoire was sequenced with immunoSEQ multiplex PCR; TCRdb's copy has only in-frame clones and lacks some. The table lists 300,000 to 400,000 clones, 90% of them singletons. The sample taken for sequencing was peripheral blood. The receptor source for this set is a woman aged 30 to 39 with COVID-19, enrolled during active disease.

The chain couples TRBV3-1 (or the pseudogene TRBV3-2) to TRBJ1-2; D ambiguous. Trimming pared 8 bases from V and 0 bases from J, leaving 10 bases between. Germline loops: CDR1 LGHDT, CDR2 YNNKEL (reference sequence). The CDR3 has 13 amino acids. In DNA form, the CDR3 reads TGTGCCAGCGCGGGCACCTCTAACTATGGCTACACCTTC. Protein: CASAGTSNYGYTF.

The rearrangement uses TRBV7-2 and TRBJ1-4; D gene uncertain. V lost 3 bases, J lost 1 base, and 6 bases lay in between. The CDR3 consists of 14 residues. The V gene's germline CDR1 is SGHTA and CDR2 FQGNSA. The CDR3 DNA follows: TGTGCCAGCAGCTTCATCGGAACTAATGAAAAACTGTTTTTT. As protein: CASSFIGTNEKLFF. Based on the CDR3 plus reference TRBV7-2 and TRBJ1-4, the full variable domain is GAGVSQSPSNKVTEKGKDVELRCDPISGHTALYWYRQSLGQGLEFLIYFQGNSAPDKSGLPSDRFSAERTGGSVSTLTIQRTQQEDSAVYLCASSFIGTNEKLFFGSGTQLSVL.

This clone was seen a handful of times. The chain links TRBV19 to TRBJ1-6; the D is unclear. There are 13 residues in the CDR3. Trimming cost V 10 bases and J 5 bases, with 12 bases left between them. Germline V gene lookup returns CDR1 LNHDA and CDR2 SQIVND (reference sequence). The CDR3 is CATLSTDNSPLHF. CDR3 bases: TGTGCCACTTTATCTACAGATAATTCACCCCTCCACTTT. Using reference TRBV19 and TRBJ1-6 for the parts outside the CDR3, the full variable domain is DGGITQSPKYLFRKEGQNVTLSCEQNLNHDAMYWYRQDPGQGLRLIYYSQIVNDFQKGDIAEGYSVSREKKESFPLTVTSAQKNPTAFYLCATLSTDNSPLHFGNGTRLTVT.

The CDR3 reads CASSLLQGQETQYF. For the CDR3, the DNA is TGTGCCAGCAGCTTACTACAGGGCCAAGAGACCCAGTACTTC. The J gene is TRBJ2-5, the V gene TRBV7-9; TRBD1 is a possible D gene (6 bases). Germline assignment: CDR1 SEHNR and CDR2 FQNEAQ (reference sequence). This CDR3 spans 14 amino acids. Trimming cost V 2 bases and J 1 base, with 8 bases left between them. The full variable domain, its missing parts supplied by reference TRBV7-9 and TRBJ2-5, is DTGVSQNPRHKITKRGQNVTFRCDPISEHNRLYWYRQTLGQGPEFLTYFQNEAQLEKSRLLSDRFSAERPKGSFSTLEIQRTEQGDSAMYLCASSLLQGQETQYFGPGTRLLVL.

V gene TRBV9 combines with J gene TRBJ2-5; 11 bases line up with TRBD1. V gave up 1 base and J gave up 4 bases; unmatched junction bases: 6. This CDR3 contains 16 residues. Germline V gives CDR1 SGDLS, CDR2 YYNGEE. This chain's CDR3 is CASSVLPGQGGETQYF. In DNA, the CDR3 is TGTGCCAGCAGCGTATTACCGGGACAGGGGGGAGAGACCCAGTACTTC.

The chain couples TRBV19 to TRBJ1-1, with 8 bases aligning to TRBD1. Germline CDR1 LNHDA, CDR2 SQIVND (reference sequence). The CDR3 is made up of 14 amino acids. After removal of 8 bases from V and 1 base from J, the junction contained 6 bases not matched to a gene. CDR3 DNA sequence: TGTGCCAGTCAGGACAGGGCAGCGAACACTGAAGCTTTCTTT. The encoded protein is CASQDRAANTEAFF.

CDR3 DNA: TGTGCCAGCAGAGATTCCTTAGGGACAGGGGATGGCTACACCTTC. It codes for CASRDSLGTGDGYTF. The chain has TRBV25-1 and TRBJ1-2; 10 bases fit TRBD1. Germline CDR1 reads MGHDK; CDR2 reads SYGVNS. V trimming: 6 bases; J trimming: 6 bases; junction bases outside the gene matches: 10. The CDR3 is 15 amino acids.

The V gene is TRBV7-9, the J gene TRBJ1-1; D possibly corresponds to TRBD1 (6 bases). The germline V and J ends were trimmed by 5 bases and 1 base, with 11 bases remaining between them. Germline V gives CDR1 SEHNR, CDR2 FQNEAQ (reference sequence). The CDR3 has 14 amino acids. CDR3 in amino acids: CASSPQGSNTEAFF. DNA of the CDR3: TGTGCCAGCAGCCCCCAGGGGTCGAACACTGAAGCTTTCTTT.

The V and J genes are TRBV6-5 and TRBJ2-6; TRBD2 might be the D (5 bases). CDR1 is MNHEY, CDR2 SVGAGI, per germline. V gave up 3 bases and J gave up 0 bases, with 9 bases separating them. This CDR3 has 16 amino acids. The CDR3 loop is CASSYFEGSGANVLTF. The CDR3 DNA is TGTGCCAGCAGTTATTTTGAGGGCTCTGGGGCCAACGTCCTGACTTTC.

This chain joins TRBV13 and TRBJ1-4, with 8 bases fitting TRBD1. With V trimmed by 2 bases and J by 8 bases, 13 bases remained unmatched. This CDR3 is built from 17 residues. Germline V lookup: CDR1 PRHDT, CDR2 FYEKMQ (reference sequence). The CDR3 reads CASSLNLRTGGEEKLFF. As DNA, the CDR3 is TGTGCCAGCAGCTTAAATCTCCGTACAGGGGGTGAAGAAAAACTGTTTTTT.

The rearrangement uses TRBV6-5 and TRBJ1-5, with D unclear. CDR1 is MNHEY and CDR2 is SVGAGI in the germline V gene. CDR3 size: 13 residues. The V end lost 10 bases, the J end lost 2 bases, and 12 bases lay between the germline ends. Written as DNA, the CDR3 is TGTGCCATCCGGGTTGAGGGCAATCAGCCCCAGCATTTT. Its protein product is CAIRVEGNQPQHF.

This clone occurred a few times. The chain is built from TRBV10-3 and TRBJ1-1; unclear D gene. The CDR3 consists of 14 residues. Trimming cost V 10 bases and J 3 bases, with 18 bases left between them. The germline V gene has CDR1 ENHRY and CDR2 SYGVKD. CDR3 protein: CATTLLGADTEAFF. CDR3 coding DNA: TGTGCCACCACACTTCTCGGAGCGGACACTGAAGCTTTCTTT.

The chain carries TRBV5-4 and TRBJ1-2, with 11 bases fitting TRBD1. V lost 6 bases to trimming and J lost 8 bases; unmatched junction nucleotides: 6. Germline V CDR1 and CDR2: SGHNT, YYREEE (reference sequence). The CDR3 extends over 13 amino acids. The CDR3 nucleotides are TGTGCCAGCACCAAGGACAGGGGGCAAGGCTACACCTTC. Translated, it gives CASTKDRGQGYTF.

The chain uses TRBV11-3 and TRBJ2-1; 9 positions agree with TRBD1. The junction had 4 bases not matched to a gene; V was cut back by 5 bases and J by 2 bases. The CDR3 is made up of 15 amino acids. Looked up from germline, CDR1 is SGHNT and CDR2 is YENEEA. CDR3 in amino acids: CASSPRTGAYNEQFF. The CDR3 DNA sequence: TGTGCCAGCAGCCCGCGGACAGGGGCCTACAATGAGCAGTTCTTC.

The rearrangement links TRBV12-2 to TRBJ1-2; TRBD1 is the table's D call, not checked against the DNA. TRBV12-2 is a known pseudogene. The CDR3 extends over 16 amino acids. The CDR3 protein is CASRLQQGVLSYGYTF. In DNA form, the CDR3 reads TGTGCAAGTCGCTTACAACAGGGGGTTTTGTCTTATGGCTACACCTTC.

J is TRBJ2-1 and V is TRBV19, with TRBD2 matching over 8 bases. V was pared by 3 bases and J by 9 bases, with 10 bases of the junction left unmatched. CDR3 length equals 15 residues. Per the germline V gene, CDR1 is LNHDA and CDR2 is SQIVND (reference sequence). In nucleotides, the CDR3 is TGTGCCAGTAGTATGCCCAGCGGGAGTTACGGTGAGCAGTTCTTC. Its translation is CASSMPSGSYGEQFF.

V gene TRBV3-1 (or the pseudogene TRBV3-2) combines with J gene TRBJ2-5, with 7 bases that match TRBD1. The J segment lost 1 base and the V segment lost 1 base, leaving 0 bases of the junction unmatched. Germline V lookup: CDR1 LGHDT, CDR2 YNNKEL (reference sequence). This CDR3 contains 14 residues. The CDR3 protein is CASSQGTGQETQYF. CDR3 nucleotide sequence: TGTGCCAGCAGCCAAGGGACAGGCCAAGAGACCCAGTACTTC.

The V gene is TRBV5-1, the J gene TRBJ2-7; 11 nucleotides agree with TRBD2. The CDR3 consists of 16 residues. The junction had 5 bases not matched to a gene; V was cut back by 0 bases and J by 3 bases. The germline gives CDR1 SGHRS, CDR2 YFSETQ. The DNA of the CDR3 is TGCGCCAGCAGCTTGGCCCTAGCGGGAGGAGTCTACGAGCAGTACTTC. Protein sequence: CASSLALAGGVYEQYF.

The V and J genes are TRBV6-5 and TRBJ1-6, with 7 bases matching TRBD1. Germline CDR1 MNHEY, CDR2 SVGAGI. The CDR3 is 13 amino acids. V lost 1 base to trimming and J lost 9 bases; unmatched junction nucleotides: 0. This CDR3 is CASSYYRGSPLHF. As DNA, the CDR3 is TGTGCCAGCAGTTACTACAGGGGTTCACCCCTCCACTTT.

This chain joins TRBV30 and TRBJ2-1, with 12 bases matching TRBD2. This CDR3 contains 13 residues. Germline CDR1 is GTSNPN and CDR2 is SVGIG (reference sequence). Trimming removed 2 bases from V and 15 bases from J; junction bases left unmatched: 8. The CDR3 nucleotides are TGTGCCTGGAGTCCCCTAGCGGGAGGGCCCTTGTTCTTC. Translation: CAWSPLAGGPLFF.

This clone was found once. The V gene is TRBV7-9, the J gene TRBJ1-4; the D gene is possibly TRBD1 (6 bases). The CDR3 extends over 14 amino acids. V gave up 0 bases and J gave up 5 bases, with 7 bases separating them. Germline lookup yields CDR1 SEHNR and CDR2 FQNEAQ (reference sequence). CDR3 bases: TGTGCCAGCAGCTTAGCAGGGGGAAATGAAAAACTGTTTTTT. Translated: CASSLAGGNEKLFF.

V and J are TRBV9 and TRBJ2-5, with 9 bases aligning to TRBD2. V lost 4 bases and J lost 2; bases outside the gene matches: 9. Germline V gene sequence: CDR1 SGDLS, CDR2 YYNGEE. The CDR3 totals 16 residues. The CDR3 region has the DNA TGTGCCAGCAGCTTCTCGCGGGAGGGCTATCAAGAGACCCAGTACTTC. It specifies CASSFSREGYQETQYF.

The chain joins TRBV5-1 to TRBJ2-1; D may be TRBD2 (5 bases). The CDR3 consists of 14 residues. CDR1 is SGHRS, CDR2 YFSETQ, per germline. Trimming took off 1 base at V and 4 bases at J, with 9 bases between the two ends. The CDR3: CASSLSREYNEQFF. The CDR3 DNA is TGCGCCAGCAGCTTGTCTAGGGAGTACAATGAGCAGTTCTTC.

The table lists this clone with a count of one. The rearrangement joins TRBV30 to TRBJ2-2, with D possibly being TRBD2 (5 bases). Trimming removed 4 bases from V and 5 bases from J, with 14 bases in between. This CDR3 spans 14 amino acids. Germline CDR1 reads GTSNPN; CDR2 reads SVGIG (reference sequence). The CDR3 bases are TGTGCCTGGACGGCGGCAGGAGGTACCGGGGAGCTGTTTTTT. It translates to CAWTAAGGTGELFF.

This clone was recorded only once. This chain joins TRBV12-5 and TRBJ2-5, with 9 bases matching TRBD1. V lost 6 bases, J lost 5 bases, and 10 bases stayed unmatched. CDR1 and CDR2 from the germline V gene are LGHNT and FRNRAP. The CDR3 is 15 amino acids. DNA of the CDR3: TGTGCTAGTGGAACGGGGACAGGGACGTGGGAGACCCAGTACTTC. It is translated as CASGTGTGTWETQYF. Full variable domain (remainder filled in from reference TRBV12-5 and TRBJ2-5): DARVTQTPRHKVTEMGQEVTMRCQPILGHNTVFWYRQTMMQGLELLAYFRNRAPLDDSGMPKDRFSAEMPDATLATLKIQPSEPRDSAVYFCASGTGTGTWETQYFGPGTRLLVL.

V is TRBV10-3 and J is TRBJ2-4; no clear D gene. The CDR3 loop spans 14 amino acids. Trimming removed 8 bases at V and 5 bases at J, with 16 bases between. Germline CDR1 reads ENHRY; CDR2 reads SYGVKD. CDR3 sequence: CAIGSSQSENIQYF. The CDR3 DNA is TGTGCCATCGGATCCTCACAGTCCGAAAACATTCAGTACTTC.

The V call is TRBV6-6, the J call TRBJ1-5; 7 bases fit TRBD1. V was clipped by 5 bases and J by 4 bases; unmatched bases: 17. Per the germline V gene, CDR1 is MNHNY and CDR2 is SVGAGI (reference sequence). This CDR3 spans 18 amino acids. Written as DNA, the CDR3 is TGTGCCAGCAGTCAGTTCAGGGGGGTATGGGAAGCAAATCAGCCCCAGCATTTT. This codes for CASSQFRGVWEANQPQHF.

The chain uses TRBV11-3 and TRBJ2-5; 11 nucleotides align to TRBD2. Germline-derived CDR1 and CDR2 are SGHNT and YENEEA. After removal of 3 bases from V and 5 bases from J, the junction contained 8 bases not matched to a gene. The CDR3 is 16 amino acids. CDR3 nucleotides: TGTGCCAGCAGCTTGACTAGCGGGGATTCGGGGGAGACCCAGTACTTC. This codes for CASSLTSGDSGETQYF.

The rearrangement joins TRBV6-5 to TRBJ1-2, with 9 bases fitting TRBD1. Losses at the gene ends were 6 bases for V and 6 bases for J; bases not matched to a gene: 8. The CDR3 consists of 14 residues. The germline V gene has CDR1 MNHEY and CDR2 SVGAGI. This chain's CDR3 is CASRRTGGANGYTF. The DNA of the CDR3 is TGTGCCAGCAGGAGAACAGGGGGCGCGAATGGCTACACCTTC.